This T cell receptor (beta chain) comes out of a study of T-cell reconstitution after alpha-beta-depleted transplantation in children. V gave up 2 bases and J gave up 4 bases; unmatched junction bases: 8. Looked up from germline, CDR1 is DFQATT and CDR2 is SNEGSKA (reference sequence). This CDR3 has 15 amino acids. This clonotype was seen repeatedly, ten times or more. Preparation of the TCRbeta library used unique molecular identifiers. Via MiXCR, TCRdb re-called the PCR reads, giving one row per CDR3 protein. The table shows some 600,000 distinct CDR3 sequences, with roughly 15% occurring only once.

V and J are TRBV20-1 and TRBJ2-3; 8 bases align to TRBD1. The input for sequencing was PBMCs from the stem cell graft donor, taken from the stem cell graft. The receptor was derived from a human donor who donated a stem cell graft to a child with acute myeloid leukemia. The chain's CDR3 is CSARPRRGHADTQYF. As DNA, the CDR3 is TGCAGTGCTAGACCCCGCAGGGGGCACGCAGATACGCAGTATTTT.